Sequencing of this T cell receptor beta chain was carried out in a study of cytomegalovirus exposure and HLA in healthy donors. Notes on the study in general: With high specificity and sensitivity, the classifier reportedly diagnosed cytomegalovirus status. According to a later analysis, TCR clusters from the first cohort tended to co-occur in the 100 to 150 validation repertoires. Across donors, most TCRs were seen rarely, yet some public ones were widespread. Specificity for CMV antigens was confirmed in vitro for a few of the CMV-associated chains.

Notes on this clone: Its antigen remains unknown.

Profiled with immunoSEQ multiplex PCR; TCRdb holds only in-frame clones, not every one. The sample lists fewer than 350,000 clones; 88% were seen once. V gave up 7 bases and J gave up 6 bases; unmatched junction bases: 10. Germline CDR1 MNHEY, CDR2 SVGAGI. The CDR3 runs to 14 residues. The specimen was PBMCs. The receptor was derived from a woman aged 18-30 years in good health and CMV-seronegative. The chain uses TRBV6-5 and TRBJ2-7; 9 bases match TRBD1. In DNA, the CDR3 is TGTGCCAGCACCATACGGCCGGGACAGGGCGAGCAGTACTTC. Amino acids: CASTIRPGQGEQYF.